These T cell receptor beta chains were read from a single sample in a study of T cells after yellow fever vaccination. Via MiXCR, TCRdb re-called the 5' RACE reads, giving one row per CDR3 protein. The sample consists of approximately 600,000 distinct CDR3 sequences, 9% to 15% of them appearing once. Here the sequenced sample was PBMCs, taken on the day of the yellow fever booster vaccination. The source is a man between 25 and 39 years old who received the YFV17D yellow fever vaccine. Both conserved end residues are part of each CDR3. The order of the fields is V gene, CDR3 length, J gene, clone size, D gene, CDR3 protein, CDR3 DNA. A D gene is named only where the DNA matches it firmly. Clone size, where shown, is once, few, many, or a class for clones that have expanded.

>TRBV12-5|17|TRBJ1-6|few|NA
CASGRGLGSSYNSPLHF
TGTGCTAGTGGCCGGGGCCTGGGGAGCTCCTATAATTCACCCCTCCACTTT
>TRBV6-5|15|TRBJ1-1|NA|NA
CASSFYRERNTEAFF
TGTGCCAGCAGTTTCTACAGGGAGCGGAACACTGAAGCTTTCTTT
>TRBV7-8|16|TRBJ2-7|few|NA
CASSLRMQGVSYEQYF
TGTGCCAGCAGCTTGCGGATGCAAGGGGTCTCCTACGAGCAGTACTTC
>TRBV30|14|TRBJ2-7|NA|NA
CAWKLSGSNYEQYF
TGTGCCTGGAAACTCTCGGGAAGTAACTACGAGCAGTACTTC
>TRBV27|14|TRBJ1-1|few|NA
CASSLSRGGSEAFF
TGTGCCAGCAGTTTATCCCGTGGCGGATCTGAAGCTTTCTTT
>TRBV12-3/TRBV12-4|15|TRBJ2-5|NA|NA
CASSLGLGGAETQYF
TGTGCCAGCAGTTTGGGCCTGGGCGGTGCAGAGACCCAGTACTTC
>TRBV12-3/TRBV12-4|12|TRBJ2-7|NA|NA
CASSRRVSEQYF
TGTGCCAGCAGTCGGCGGGTCTCCGAGCAGTACTTC
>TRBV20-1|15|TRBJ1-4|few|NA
CSAMGVETTNEKLFF
TGCAGTGCAATGGGGGTGGAGACAACTAATGAAAAACTGTTTTTT
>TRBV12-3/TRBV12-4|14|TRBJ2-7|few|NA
CASSFPGPAYEQYF
TGTGCCAGCAGTTTCCCTGGGCCAGCATACGAGCAGTACTTC
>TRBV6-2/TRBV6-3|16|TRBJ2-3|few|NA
CASSPAAGLRTDTQYF
TGTGCCAGCAGTCCCGCCGCAGGGTTGCGGACAGATACGCAGTATTTT
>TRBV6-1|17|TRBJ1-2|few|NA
CASTPRSAASGPYGYTF
TGTGCCAGCACCCCACGGTCGGCCGCTTCAGGGCCCTATGGCTACACCTTC
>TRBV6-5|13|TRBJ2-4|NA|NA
CASSYRAENIQYF
TGTGCCAGCAGTTACAGGGCTGAAAACATTCAGTACTTC
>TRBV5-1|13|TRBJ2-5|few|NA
CASSLARAETQYF
TGCGCCAGCAGCCTGGCCAGGGCAGAGACCCAGTACTTC
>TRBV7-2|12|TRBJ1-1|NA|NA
CASSTRFAEAFF
TGTGCCAGCAGCACCCGATTTGCTGAAGCTTTCTTT
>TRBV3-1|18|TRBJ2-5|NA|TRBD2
CASSLVPGLAEVQETQYF
TGTGCCAGCAGCCTTGTTCCGGGACTAGCAGAAGTCCAAGAGACCCAGTACTTC
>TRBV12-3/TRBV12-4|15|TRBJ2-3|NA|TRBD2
CASSVGTSPTDTQYF
TGTGCCAGCAGCGTCGGGACTAGTCCTACAGATACGCAGTATTTT
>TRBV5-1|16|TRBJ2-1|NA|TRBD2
CASSLSSGSFYNEQFF
TGCGCCAGCAGCTTGTCTAGCGGGAGTTTTTACAATGAGCAGTTCTTC
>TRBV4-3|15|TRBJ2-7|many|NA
CASSQDDGALYEQYF
TGCGCCAGCAGCCAAGATGACGGGGCCCTCTACGAGCAGTACTTC
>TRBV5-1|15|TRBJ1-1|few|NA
CASSSGTTSRNEAFF
TGCGCCAGCAGCTCCGGAACGACATCGCGAAATGAAGCTTTCTTT
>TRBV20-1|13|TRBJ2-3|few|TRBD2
CSVESGSGDTQYF
TGCAGTGTAGAAAGCGGGAGTGGAGATACGCAGTATTTT
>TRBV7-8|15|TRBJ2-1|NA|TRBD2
CASSRLAGEPNEQFF
TGTGCCAGCAGTCGACTAGCGGGAGAGCCCAATGAGCAGTTCTTC
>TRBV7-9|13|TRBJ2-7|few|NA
CASSSDGSHEQYF
TGTGCCAGCAGCTCGGACGGGAGTCACGAGCAGTACTTC
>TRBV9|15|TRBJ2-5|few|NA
CASSGSSVAQETQYF
TGTGCCAGCAGCGGATCTAGCGTAGCGCAAGAGACCCAGTACTTC
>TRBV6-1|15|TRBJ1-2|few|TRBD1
CASSQRQGGDYGYTF
TGTGCCAGCAGCCAACGACAGGGAGGGGACTATGGCTACACCTTC
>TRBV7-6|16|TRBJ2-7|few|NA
CASSLAGVREGYEQYF
TGTGCCAGCAGCTTAGCGGGGGTGAGGGAAGGCTACGAGCAGTACTTC
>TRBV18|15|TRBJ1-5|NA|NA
CASSPQEWGNQPQHF
TGTGCCAGCTCACCTCAAGAGTGGGGCAATCAGCCCCAGCATTTT
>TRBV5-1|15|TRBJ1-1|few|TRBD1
CASSLEATGRTEAFF
TGCGCCAGCAGCTTGGAAGCGACAGGGCGGACTGAAGCTTTCTTT
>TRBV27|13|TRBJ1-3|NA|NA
CASSLKIGNTIYF
TGTGCCAGCAGTTTAAAAATTGGAAACACCATATATTTT
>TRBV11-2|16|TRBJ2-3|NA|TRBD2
CASSSGDGRAPDMQYF
TGTGCCAGCAGCTCGGGGGACGGGAGGGCCCCAGATATGCAGTATTTT
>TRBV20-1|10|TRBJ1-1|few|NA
CSVRGTQAFF
TGCAGTGTTCGGGGGACCCAAGCTTTCTTT
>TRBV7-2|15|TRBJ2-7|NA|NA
CASSPMSGPSYEQYF
TGTGCCAGCAGCCCTATGAGCGGCCCCTCCTACGAGCAGTACTTC